Given below is one TCR beta chain in context. The study drew participants aged about 18 to 89 years from 20 to 30 US areas. Clinical history reported by participants formed the basis on which cohorts were assigned. This specimen belongs to a study of blood T cell repertoires in COVID-19. Across the study: Material from acute and convalescent COVID-19 was sourced from the United States, Italy and Spain. The analysed material was cDNA or gDNA that came from T cells, B-cell-depleted T cells, or PBMCs.

The CDR3 sequence is 17 residues long. Germline trimming cut 0 bases from V and 4 bases from J; bases unmatched to any gene: 8. The germline gives CDR1 SGHNT, CDR2 YYREEE (reference sequence). Some clones are missing from TCRdb's copy, which holds only in-frame ones; the method was immunoSEQ multiplex PCR. The sample carries about 200,000 clones, more than 70% recorded once. This sequence joins TRBV5-4 and TRBJ2-1; 9 bases align to TRBD2. What was sequenced was PBMCs or T cells enriched from blood (not recorded which). The clonotype was recovered from a man aged 40-50 years with acute COVID-19. CDR3 bases: TGTGCCAGCAGCTTGGGGGGCCTAGCGGGGATGTACAATGAGCAGTTCTTC. Protein product: CASSLGGLAGMYNEQFF.